This T cell receptor (beta chain) was obtained from a study of blood T cells in healthy people across ages. Isolation recovered at least 7 million PBMCs from every sample. A second roughly 7 to 12 cycle PCR used barcoded and J-beta primers. Template switching added a 12-random-nucleotide identifier to every cDNA molecule. TCRdb itself ran the 5' RACE reads through MiXCR, one entry per CDR3 protein. The sample contains around 750,000 distinct CDR3 sequences, about 55% of which appear only once. Study-level results: Estimated diversity that came from one million T cells was considered an underestimate. Correlation between TCR beta diversity and naive T cell percentage was strong.

A word on this clonotype: The target antigen is unknown.

Trimming removed 1 base from V and 11 bases from J, with 20 bases in between. The CDR3 is made up of 15 amino acids. Germline loops: CDR1 SGHTA, CDR2 FQGNSA. The receptor's source is a man older than 75 in good health. The J gene is TRBJ2-5, the V gene TRBV7-2; D not resolved. Input material: blood. This CDR3 reads CASSLVRLSPYGQYF. The CDR3 coding sequence is TGTGCCAGCAGCTTAGTCAGACTCTCCCCCTACGGGCAGTACTTC.